The clone carrying this TCR beta chain was detected ten times or more. The record originates from a study of identical twins' blood T cells. V shed 2 bases and J 1 base; nucleotides not matched to a gene: 4. The germline V gene has CDR1 SGDLS and CDR2 YYNGEE. The CDR3 contains 15 residues. Libraries were made from RNA as TCR cDNA, using a modified protocol. TCRdb re-derived calls from the 5' RACE reads in MiXCR, one entry per CDR3 protein. The sample lists 300,000 to 400,000 distinct CDR3 sequences; about 28% were seen once. Sample: PBMCs. The chain is built from TRBV9 and TRBJ1-1, with 8 bases that match TRBD1. This sequence was found in a woman aged 18-49 years in good health. The CDR3 here is CASSVTGAENTEAFF. The CDR3 bases are TGTGCCAGCAGCGTGACAGGGGCTGAGAACACTGAAGCTTTCTTT.